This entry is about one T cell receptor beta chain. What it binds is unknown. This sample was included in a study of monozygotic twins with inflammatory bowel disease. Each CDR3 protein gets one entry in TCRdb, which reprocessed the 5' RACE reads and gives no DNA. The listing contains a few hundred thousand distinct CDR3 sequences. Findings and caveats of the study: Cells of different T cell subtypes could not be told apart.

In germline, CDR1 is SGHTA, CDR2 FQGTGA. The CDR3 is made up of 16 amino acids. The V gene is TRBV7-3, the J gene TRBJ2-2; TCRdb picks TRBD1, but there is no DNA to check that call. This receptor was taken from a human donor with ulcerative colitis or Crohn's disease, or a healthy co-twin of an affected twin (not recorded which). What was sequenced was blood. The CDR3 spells CASSQNRVGNSGELFF.